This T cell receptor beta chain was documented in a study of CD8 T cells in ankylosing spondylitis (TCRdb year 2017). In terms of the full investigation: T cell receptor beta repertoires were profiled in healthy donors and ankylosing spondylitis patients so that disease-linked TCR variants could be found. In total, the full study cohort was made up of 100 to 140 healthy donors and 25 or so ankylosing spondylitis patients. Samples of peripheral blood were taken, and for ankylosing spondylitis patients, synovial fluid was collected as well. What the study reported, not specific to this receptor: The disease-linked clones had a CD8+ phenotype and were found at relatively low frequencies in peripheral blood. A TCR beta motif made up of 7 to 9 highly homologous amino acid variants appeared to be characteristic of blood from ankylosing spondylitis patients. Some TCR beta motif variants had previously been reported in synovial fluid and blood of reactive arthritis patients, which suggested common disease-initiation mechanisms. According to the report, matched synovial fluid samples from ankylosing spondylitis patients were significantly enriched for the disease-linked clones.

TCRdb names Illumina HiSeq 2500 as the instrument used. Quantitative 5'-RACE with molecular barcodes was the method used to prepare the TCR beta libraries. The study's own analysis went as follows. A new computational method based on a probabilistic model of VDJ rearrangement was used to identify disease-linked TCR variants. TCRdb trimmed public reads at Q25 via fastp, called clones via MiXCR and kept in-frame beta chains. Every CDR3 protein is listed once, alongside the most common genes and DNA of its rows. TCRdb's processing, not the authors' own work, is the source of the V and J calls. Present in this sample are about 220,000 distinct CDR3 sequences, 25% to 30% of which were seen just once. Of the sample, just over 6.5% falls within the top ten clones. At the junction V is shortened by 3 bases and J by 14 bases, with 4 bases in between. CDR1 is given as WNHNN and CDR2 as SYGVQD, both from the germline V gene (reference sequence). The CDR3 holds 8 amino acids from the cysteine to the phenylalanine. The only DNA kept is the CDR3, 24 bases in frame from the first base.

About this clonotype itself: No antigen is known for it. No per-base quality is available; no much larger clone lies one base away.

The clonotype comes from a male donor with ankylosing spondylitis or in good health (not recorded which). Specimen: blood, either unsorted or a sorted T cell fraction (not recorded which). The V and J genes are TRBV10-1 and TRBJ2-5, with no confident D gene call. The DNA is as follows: TGCGCCAGCAGTGATTCTTACTTC. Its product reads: CASSDSYF.